This T cell receptor (beta chain) was sequenced in a study of vaccination and CD4 T cells after COVID-19. Study in general: Post-COVID specimens were obtained a median around 100 days after diagnosis (range 35 to 161).

Treatment indicated: approximately 9-day PBMC culture with coronavirus spike peptide pools or control peptides (ViraFEST assay). Cultured CD4+ T cells had their DNA profiled by the Oncomine TCR Beta short-read assay. TCRdb reanalysed the PCR reads using MiXCR and keeps one entry per CDR3 protein. The top ten hold roughly 8.2% of the sample, which has roughly 12,000 distinct CDR3 sequences, around four fifths seen once. Comment on this clonotype: The antigen is not known.

CDR1 and CDR2 (germline): KGHDR, SFDVKD. The CDR3 is made up of 15 amino acids. V lost 4 bases to trimming and J lost 3 bases; unmatched junction nucleotides: 5. The starting material was CD4+ T cells from blood, cultured in vitro, obtained after SARS-CoV-2 vaccination. This receptor was identified in a human donor who received a COVID-19 vaccine. The J gene is TRBJ1-2, the V gene TRBV24-1; TRBD1 aligns across 9 bases. The CDR3 nucleotides read TGTGCCACCAGTGACCCGGGACAGGGATACTATGGCTACACCTTC. Translating gives CATSDPGQGYYGYTF.